The present T cell receptor beta chain was sequenced within a study of beta chain features in type 1 diabetes (dated 2018 in TCRdb). Notes on the research overall: Mean age, gender distribution, total cell number and subset yield were not different between patients and healthy donors. Across all samples, some 100,000,000 sorted cells were examined, and cell number per subset correlated strongly with RNA yield. The study compared the TCRB repertoires of sorted circulating CD4+ T cell subsets in recently diagnosed type 1 diabetes patients with those in matched healthy donors. Naive and central memory subsets were obtained from all 30 or so donors, but regulatory and stem cell-like memory subsets were isolated from only 8 patients and about eight healthy donors. Findings and caveats that apply to the study as a whole: Because small numbers of individuals were included in the HLA sub-analyses, any influence of HLA type on TCRB rearrangement was left unresolved. Naive, central memory and regulatory TCRB repertoires appeared to be more alike among patients than among healthy donors. In all four CD4+ subsets, TCRB CDR3 length was moderately but significantly shorter in type 1 diabetes patients. Fewer insertions and more nucleotide deletions at VDJ recombination sites were observed in patients with type 1 diabetes, implying thymic rearrangement abnormalities. Because cDNA was sequenced instead of genomic DNA, highly expressing activated cells could be over-represented, though the groups showed no difference in activation or CD3 levels. PCR may preferentially amplify shorter templates, but because patient and control samples were amplified and corrected together, any resulting skew would affect both groups equally.

The germline V gene (reference sequence) supplies CDR1 GTSNPN and CDR2 SVGIG. The CDR3, cysteine through phenylalanine, is 11 amino acids long. CDR3 DNA only is kept here, 33 bases in frame from base 1. V drops 3 bases and J drops 2 bases, leaving 4 bases in between. Details on this clone: The antigen it recognizes is unknown. No base quality values were provided; no much bigger clone lies one nucleotide off.

From each donor, a single peripheral blood sample of 100 to 150 mL on average was drawn into heparinised tubes. A BD FACSAria II was used to sort naive, central memory, regulatory and stem cell-like memory CD4+ T cells with a panel that included CD45RO, CCR7, CD25, CD127, CD95 and CD27. All sorted populations exceeded 95% purity. PBMCs were isolated right away by Lymphoprep density gradient centrifugation and were stained directly, without culture. Samples were stained and sorted in pairs, with one healthy donor and one patient per experiment, so that batch effects were minimized. All of the isolated RNA was reverse transcribed with the High Capacity cDNA Reverse Transcription Kit, so expressed TCRB transcripts were sequenced. Deep immunoSEQ sequencing was applied to naive, central memory and regulatory T cell samples, giving an average of roughly 3.5 million total reads per sample. After sorted cells were lysed in RLT buffer, RNA was extracted with DNase-treated RNeasy Micro or Mini kits, with the choice depending on cell number. To prevent cross-contamination, each cell subset was processed individually, whereas patient and healthy donor samples were processed jointly. Using the immunoSEQ multiplex PCR, TCRB sequences were amplified from cDNA into 87-bp fragments spanning the CDR3 region. Sequencing of the amplicons was done on the Illumina HiSeq platform. The paper's data handling went like this. Synthetic template baselines were used to correct PCR bias computationally, reads within Hamming distance 2 were collapsed, and singletons that could not be merged were discarded. By aligning reads against IMGT, V, D and J genes, CDR3 length, and insertions or deletions at six rearrangement sites were assigned. Within each subset, clonotype counts were normalized to sorted cell number, after which true diversity and Gini coefficients were computed with the tcR R package. The overlap coefficient, calculated on TCRB nucleotide sequences, was used to measure repertoire sharing. Out-of-frame TCRB sequences from naive cells were analyzed as a proxy for the pre-selection repertoire. TCRdb stores this immuneACCESS table with in-frame sequences only. Part of the clones is absent; in the studies checked, under half of the shortfall reflects unresolved V genes, and no reason is known for the rest. The V and J calls and the clone size are those of that table, but D and trimming were determined from the DNA. The sample table contains roughly 330,000 clones; only one count was recorded for roughly 12% of them. The top ten clones comprise around 0.016% of the sample.

This TCR was sampled from a woman aged 18-29 years with type 1 diabetes. The rearrangement joined TRBV30 to TRBJ2-5; no confident D gene assignment can be made. Sequencing input: naive CD4+ T cells from blood. The cell subset or site label on this specimen signifies: true naive CD4+ T cells. This receptor has the CDR3 CAWSQQETQYF. At the DNA level, the sequence is TGTGCCTGGAGCCAACAAGAGACCCAGTACTTC.